One sample yielded the 21 T cell receptor beta chains listed below, sequenced in a study of T cell changes during pregnancy in multiple sclerosis. Generated by immunoSEQ multiplex PCR, the TCRdb table keeps only in-frame clones and is missing some. Found here are tens of thousands of clones, just over 90% of them singletons; the top ten hold about 2%. The sequencing used peripheral blood, collected in the second trimester of pregnancy. These TCRs come from a female donor with multiple sclerosis, enrolled in a pregnancy study.

The chain carries TRBV30 and TRBJ2-3, with 7 nucleotides matching TRBD1. This CDR3 comprises 17 residues. Germline V gene lookup returns CDR1 GTSNPN and CDR2 SVGIG (reference sequence). The J segment lost 0 bases and the V segment lost 4 bases, leaving 13 bases of the junction unmatched. DNA of the CDR3: TGTGCCTGGAATCTTAACCCGGGACAGCCTAGCACAGATACGCAGTATTTT. Encoded protein: CAWNLNPGQPSTDTQYF.

V usage is TRBV20-1 and J usage is TRBJ2-7; no firm D call. Trimming left V 1 base short and J 4 bases short, with 5 bases between. There are 11 residues in the CDR3. Germline V CDR1 and CDR2: DFQATT, SNEGSKA (reference sequence). The CDR3 nucleotides read TGCAGTGCTAGAGCTAAATACGAGCAGTACTTC. Encoded protein: CSARAKYEQYF.

The chain combines TRBV7-9 with TRBJ2-7; a possible D gene is TRBD2 (5 bases). V shed 2 bases and J shed 5 bases, with 7 bases lying between them. The CDR3 covers 12 residues. In germline, CDR1 is SEHNR, CDR2 FQNEAQ (reference sequence). The CDR3 DNA sequence: TGTGCCAGCAGCTTATCGGGAAACGAGCAGTACTTC. Translating it yields CASSLSGNEQYF. Filled out from reference TRBV7-9 and TRBJ2-7, the complete variable domain reads DTGVSQNPRHKITKRGQNVTFRCDPISEHNRLYWYRQTLGQGPEFLTYFQNEAQLEKSRLLSDRFSAERPKGSFSTLEIQRTEQGDSAMYLCASSLSGNEQYFGPGTRLTVT.

The chain recombines TRBV7-9 with TRBJ2-7; 8 bases align to TRBD2. CDR1 is SEHNR and CDR2 is FQNEAQ in the germline V gene (reference sequence). V trimming: 5 bases; J trimming: 4 bases; junction bases outside the gene matches: 13. The CDR3 loop spans 16 amino acids. CDR3 bases: TGTGCCAGCAGCCCAGGAGCGGGAGTGAATCGTTACGAGCAGTACTTC. Amino acids: CASSPGAGVNRYEQYF.

This rearrangement joins TRBV9 to TRBJ2-3, with 8 bases matching TRBD2. This CDR3 has 13 residues. Germline values: CDR1 SGDLS, CDR2 YYNGEE. Unmatched junction bases numbered 0, after V lost 0 bases and J lost 6 bases. The CDR3 reads CASSVGGGDTQYF. The CDR3 bases are TGTGCCAGCAGCGTAGGCGGGGGGGATACGCAGTATTTT.

This rearrangement joins TRBV28 to TRBJ2-1; D perhaps matches TRBD2 (6 bases). This CDR3 is 13 amino acids long. The germline V and J ends were trimmed by 2 bases and 6 bases, with 8 bases remaining between them. Germline lookup yields CDR1 MDHEN and CDR2 SYDVKM. The CDR3 bases are TGTGCCAGCAGTTTAACCGGGGGCAATGAGCAGTTCTTC. Residues: CASSLTGGNEQFF.

This chain connects TRBV28 to TRBJ1-1; D ambiguous. The germline V gene encodes CDR1 MDHEN and CDR2 SYDVKM. The CDR3 runs to 12 residues. The V and J ends lost 3 bases and 1 base respectively, with 3 bases between them. CDR3 residues: CASSFRNTEAFF. The CDR3 nucleotides are TGTGCCAGCAGTTTCAGGAACACTGAAGCTTTCTTT.

The rearrangement links TRBV9 to TRBJ1-2; TRBD1 might be the D (6 bases). Germline V CDR1 and CDR2: SGDLS, YYNGEE. V was cut by 4 bases and J by 4 bases, with 14 bases left in between. CDR3 length: 14 amino acids. The CDR3 sequence is CASSPWTELYGYTF. DNA for the CDR3: TGTGCCAGCAGCCCTTGGACAGAGCTCTATGGCTACACCTTC.

The chain is built from TRBV30 and TRBJ2-7; 7 bases are a match to TRBD2. The germline gives CDR1 GTSNPN, CDR2 SVGIG (reference sequence). The CDR3 extends over 15 amino acids. The V segment lost 2 bases and the J segment 1 base; nucleotides outside the gene matches: 8. The CDR3 DNA reads TGTGCCTGGAGTTCGCCGTCTAGCGGATCCTACGAGCAGTACTTC. Translating gives CAWSSPSSGSYEQYF.

The CDR3 reads CASSTSGRDTDTQYF. The CDR3 coding sequence is TGTGCCAGCAGCACTAGCGGGAGGGATACAGATACGCAGTATTTT. The V and J genes are TRBV5-8 and TRBJ2-3; TRBD2 matches at 13 bases. Germline-derived CDR1 and CDR2 are SGHTS and YDEGEE. Losses at the gene ends were 4 bases for V and 3 bases for J; bases not matched to a gene: 2. This CDR3 is built from 15 residues.

The chain carries TRBV2 and TRBJ2-7; D is uncertain. CDR1 is SNHLY and CDR2 is FYNNEI in the germline V gene. V dropped 4 bases and J dropped 6 bases, with 13 bases sitting between them. The CDR3 spans 13 residues. This CDR3 is CASSGWQYLEQYF. The CDR3 DNA reads TGTGCCAGCAGTGGGTGGCAGTATCTCGAGCAGTACTTC.

This clone was found once. J is TRBJ2-7 and V is TRBV28; 12 bases match TRBD2. Trimming took 5 bases from V and 2 from J; bases not matched to a gene: 16. Germline V gene data show CDR1 as MDHEN and CDR2 as SYDVKM. This CDR3 spans 19 amino acids. CDR3 protein: CASSPLLGSPSGRAYEQYF. In nucleotides, the CDR3 is TGTGCCAGCAGTCCTCTCCTCGGCTCGCCTAGCGGGAGGGCCTACGAGCAGTACTTC. Full variable domain (outside the CDR3, taken from reference TRBV28 and TRBJ2-7): DVKVTQSSRYLVKRTGEKVFLECVQDMDHENMFWYRQDPGLGLRLIYFSYDVKMKEKGDIPEGYSVSREKKERFSLILESASTNQTSMYLCASSPLLGSPSGRAYEQYFGPGTRLTVT.

The chain recombines TRBV12-5 with TRBJ1-1, with 8 nucleotides matching TRBD1. The germline CDR1 and CDR2 sequences are LGHNT and FRNRAP. Germline trimming cut 8 bases from V and 1 base from J; bases unmatched to any gene: 6. CDR3 size: 14 residues. CDR3 bases: TGTGCTAGTCGTCCCGGGACAGGGAACACTGAAGCTTTCTTT. It yields the protein CASRPGTGNTEAFF. The full variable domain, its missing parts supplied by reference TRBV12-5 and TRBJ1-1, is DARVTQTPRHKVTEMGQEVTMRCQPILGHNTVFWYRQTMMQGLELLAYFRNRAPLDDSGMPKDRFSAEMPDATLATLKIQPSEPRDSAVYFCASRPGTGNTEAFFGQGTRLTVV.

The gene calls are TRBV6-5 and TRBJ2-3; D is undetermined. Germline V lookup: CDR1 MNHEY, CDR2 SVGAGI. Trimming took 10 bases from V and 3 from J, leaving 8 bases between them. The CDR3 runs 11 residues. The CDR3 loop reads CATLRTDTQYF. Here the CDR3 DNA reads TGTGCCACCCTCAGGACAGATACGCAGTATTTT.

The chain employs TRBV9 and TRBJ2-3; TRBD2 agrees at 8 bases. Germline V gene sequence: CDR1 SGDLS, CDR2 YYNGEE. V dropped 0 bases and J dropped 0; count of bases not matched to a gene: 9. CDR3 size: 18 residues. This CDR3 reads CASSVGGNSGTSTDTQYF. In DNA, the CDR3 is TGTGCCAGCAGCGTAGGGGGGAATAGCGGGACTAGCACAGATACGCAGTATTTT.

V and J are TRBV7-2 and TRBJ1-5; the match to TRBD1 covers 9 bases. The V gene end was trimmed by 4 bases and the J gene end by 4 bases; junction bases not matched to a gene: 5. The germline V gene has CDR1 SGHTA and CDR2 FQGNSA. The CDR3 has 15 residues. The CDR3 loop is CASSSGQGGNQPQHF. As DNA, the CDR3 is TGTGCCAGCAGCTCGGGACAGGGTGGGAATCAGCCCCAGCATTTT.

This chain uses TRBV4-3 with TRBJ2-7, with D possibly TRBD2 on 6 matching bases. Looked up from germline, CDR1 is LGHNA and CDR2 is YSLEER. Trimming left V 3 bases short and J 5 bases short, with 14 bases between. The CDR3 runs to 14 residues. CDR3 loop: CASSHDTSPHEQYF. The CDR3 DNA sequence: TGCGCCAGCAGCCACGATACTAGCCCCCACGAGCAGTACTTC.

The chain combines TRBV7-8 with TRBJ2-7; TRBD1 matches 9 bases. Germline assignment: CDR1 SGHVS and CDR2 FQNEAQ. V lost 5 bases and J lost 3; bases outside the gene matches: 8. The CDR3 covers 15 residues. This CDR3 reads CASSPGTGTFYEQYF. Here the CDR3 DNA reads TGTGCCAGCAGCCCCGGGACAGGGACTTTCTACGAGCAGTACTTC. Combining the CDR3 with reference TRBV7-8 and TRBJ2-7 gives the whole variable domain GAGVSQSPRYKVAKRGQDVALRCDPISGHVSLFWYQQALGQGPEFLTYFQNEAQLDKSGLPSDRFFAERPEGSVSTLKIQRTQQEDSAVYLCASSPGTGTFYEQYFGPGTRLTVT.

V gene TRBV5-1 combines with J gene TRBJ2-1; D is unresolved. The CDR3 length is 12 residues. From germline, CDR1 is SGHRS and CDR2 YFSETQ. The V gene lost 6 bases and the J gene lost 9 bases, with 13 bases spanning the gap. The CDR3 coding sequence is TGCGCCAGCAAGGAGCGAGCCGGTGAGCAGTTCTTC. Protein sequence: CASKERAGEQFF.

V usage is TRBV6-5 and J usage is TRBJ1-4, with no clear D. The CDR3 loop spans 12 amino acids. Trimming left V 8 bases short and J 8 bases short, with 12 bases between. Germline CDR1 reads MNHEY; CDR2 reads SVGAGI. The CDR3 DNA is TGTGCCAGCGGAAGGCGAGGGGAAAAACTGTTTTTT. It yields the protein CASGRRGEKLFF.

The chain joins TRBV2 to TRBJ1-1; TRBD1 matches at 7 bases. V lost 4 bases and J lost 1; bases outside the gene matches: 6. The CDR3 is made up of 15 amino acids. Germline lookup yields CDR1 SNHLY and CDR2 FYNNEI. CDR3 nucleotide sequence: TGTGCCAGCAGTGTTCACAGGGACAGGAACACTGAAGCTTTCTTT. This encodes CASSVHRDRNTEAFF.